The 20 T cell receptor beta chains in this list originate from one sample, sequenced in a study of cytomegalovirus exposure and HLA in healthy donors. It was with 60 Vbeta and 13 Jbeta primers that the PCR ran. Produced via immunoSEQ multiplex PCR; TCRdb's table is partial and in-frame only. The table shows about 190,000 clones, with roughly four fifths occurring only once. The source material was PBMCs. These receptors came from a man in his fifties in good health and CMV-seronegative.

This chain connects TRBV7-3 to TRBJ2-2, with D possibly being TRBD2 (5 bases). Germline V gives CDR1 SGHTA, CDR2 FQGTGA. The CDR3 is made up of 14 amino acids. V shed 5 bases and J shed 6 bases, with 13 bases lying between them. CDR3 residues: CASSPNGEPGELFF. The CDR3 DNA reads TGTGCCAGCAGCCCAAACGGGGAGCCCGGGGAGCTGTTTTTT.

The chain combines TRBV6-5 with TRBJ1-5; 9 bases agree with TRBD1. V lost 4 bases and J lost 7; bases outside the gene matches: 5. The germline V gene encodes CDR1 MNHEY and CDR2 SVGAGI. This CDR3 comprises 14 residues. In nucleotides, the CDR3 is TGTGCCAGCAGTTCGGACAGGGGAAGACAGCCCCAGCATTTT. This gives the protein CASSSDRGRQPQHF.

This clone was detected only once. The CDR3 region has the DNA TGTGCCAGCCGACTAATAGACAGGGTTTACTTC. Translating it yields CASRLIDRVYF. The rearrangement joins TRBV28 to TRBJ2-7, with 7 bases lining up with TRBD1. Germline V gene lookup returns CDR1 MDHEN and CDR2 SYDVKM. Trimming removed 8 bases from V and 13 bases from J; junction bases left unmatched: 11. The CDR3 consists of 11 residues.

V usage is TRBV7-2 and J usage is TRBJ2-3; the D gene is possibly TRBD2 (5 bases). Trimming shortened V by 1 base and J by 6 bases, and 26 bases separated the two germline ends. Germline lookup yields CDR1 SGHTA and CDR2 FQGNSA. The CDR3 totals 19 residues. The CDR3 loop reads CASSLVPRLESGIGDTQYF. The CDR3 DNA follows: TGTGCCAGCAGCTTAGTCCCACGACTTGAATCCGGGATAGGCGATACGCAGTATTTT.

There are a few counts of this clone. V gene TRBV5-6 combines with J gene TRBJ1-2; no reliable D call. V was pared by 4 bases and J by 8 bases, with 18 bases between. CDR1 SGHDT and CDR2 YYEEEE come from the germline V gene. The length of the CDR3 is 14 residues. This CDR3 is CASSPERGFGGYTF. The CDR3 bases are TGTGCCAGCAGCCCCGAGCGAGGGTTTGGCGGCTACACCTTC.

V usage is TRBV30 and J usage is TRBJ1-3, with 8 bases identical to TRBD1. Germline CDR1 is GTSNPN and CDR2 is SVGIG (reference sequence). This CDR3 has 13 residues. Trimming cost V 4 bases and J 2 bases; bases outside gene matches: 1. CDR3 DNA: TGTGCCTGGACAGGGGGCCCTGGAAACACCATATATTTT. Translated: CAWTGGPGNTIYF. The whole variable domain, remainder taken from reference TRBV30 and TRBJ1-3, is SQTIHQWPATLVQPVGSPLSLECTVEGTSNPNLYWYRQAAGRGLQLLFYSVGIGQISSEVPQNLSASRPQDRQFILSSKKLLLSDSGFYLCAWTGGPGNTIYFGEGSWLTVV.

This chain connects TRBV19 to TRBJ2-1; 7 nucleotides agree with TRBD2. This CDR3 has 14 amino acids. The V gene's germline CDR1 is LNHDA and CDR2 SQIVND (reference sequence). Losses at the gene ends were 9 bases for V and 7 bases for J; bases not matched to a gene: 12. CDR3 sequence reads: CASQIGRAGNEQFF. CDR3 DNA: TGTGCCAGCCAAATAGGGAGGGCTGGGAATGAGCAGTTCTTC.

The chain carries TRBV15 and TRBJ2-3, with 11 positions matching TRBD1. Germline trimming cut 8 bases from V and 2 bases from J; bases unmatched to any gene: 3. This CDR3 spans 14 amino acids. The germline V gene has CDR1 LNHNV and CDR2 YYDKDF (reference sequence). The CDR3 nucleotides are TGTGCCACCGGACAGGGGGCCTTCACAGATACGCAGTATTTT. It encodes CATGQGAFTDTQYF.

The rearrangement links TRBV5-4 to TRBJ1-2; TRBD1 aligns across 8 bases. Trimming cost V 4 bases and J 8 bases; bases outside gene matches: 16. Germline loops: CDR1 SGHNT, CDR2 YYREEE (reference sequence). The CDR3 runs to 16 residues. The CDR3 DNA reads TGTGCCAGCAGCCCTCAAGACAGGGGCCAGTCTCAAGGCTACACCTTC. It is translated as CASSPQDRGQSQGYTF.

Concerning this clone: Other DNA variants within this sample encode the same CDR3. The chain couples TRBV5-8 to TRBJ1-6; D unresolved. The CDR3 consists of 13 residues. Trimming stripped 3 bases from V and 8 bases from J, with 9 bases between. Germline V gene sequence: CDR1 SGHTS, CDR2 YDEGEE. The CDR3 coding sequence is TGTGCCAGCAGCTATGACCGGGATTCACCCCTCCACTTT. This gives the protein CASSYDRDSPLHF.

This chain uses TRBV7-9 with TRBJ2-5; TRBD1 matches at 10 bases. The CDR3 has 14 amino acids. The junction had 4 bases not matched to a gene; V was cut back by 5 bases and J by 4 bases. The V gene's germline CDR1 is SEHNR and CDR2 FQNEAQ (reference sequence). For the CDR3, the DNA is TGTGCCAGCAGCCCCTGGGACAGGGGAGAGACCCAGTACTTC. Translating it yields CASSPWDRGETQYF.

V usage is TRBV7-9 and J usage is TRBJ2-1; the match to TRBD2 covers 8 bases. CDR1 is SEHNR and CDR2 is FQNEAQ in the germline V gene (reference sequence). The CDR3 is 17 amino acids. V shed 4 bases and J 1 base; nucleotides not matched to a gene: 9. The CDR3 nucleotides are TGTGCCAGCAGCTCGACTAGCGCGGAGGGATCCTACAATGAGCAGTTCTTC. It is translated as CASSSTSAEGSYNEQFF.

The chain carries TRBV21-1 and TRBJ1-5; TRBD1, the table's D call, was not compared with the DNA. TRBV21-1 is listed as a pseudogene. The CDR3 loop spans 19 amino acids. The chain's CDR3 is CASSKVHGTGGLRGQPQHF. The CDR3 nucleotides read TGTGCCAGCAGCAAAGTTCACGGGACAGGGGGCTTGAGGGGTCAGCCCCAGCATTTT.

This chain uses TRBV25-1 with TRBJ2-1; D remains unclear. The germline CDR1 and CDR2 sequences are MGHDK and SYGVNS. This CDR3 contains 14 residues. The ends were cut back, 6 bases at V and 6 bases at J, with 15 bases in the middle. The CDR3 region has the DNA TGTGCCAGCAGAACTCCTCAGGCCCCCAATGAGCAGTTCTTC. It is translated as CASRTPQAPNEQFF.

As concerns this clone: Mismatch with germline at one junction end may stem from a read error. The gene calls are TRBV7-9 and TRBJ2-3; TRBD2 matches at 13 bases. This CDR3 contains 15 residues. CDR1 SEHNR and CDR2 FQNEAQ come from the germline V gene (reference sequence). CDR3 in DNA: TGTTCCAGCAGCCGACTAGCGGGAGGTACAGATACGCAGTATTTT. Its protein product is CSSSRLAGGTDTQYF. Full variable domain (remainder filled in from reference TRBV7-9 and TRBJ2-3): DTGVSQNPRHKITKRGQNVTFRCDPISEHNRLYWYRQTLGQGPEFLTYFQNEAQLEKSRLLSDRFSAERPKGSFSTLEIQRTEQGDSAMYLCSSSRLAGGTDTQYFGPGTRLTVL.

The rearrangement joins TRBV4-1 to TRBJ1-2, with D perhaps matching TRBD1 (5 bases). This CDR3 has 16 residues. Germline lookup yields CDR1 MGHRA and CDR2 YSYEKL. Trimming cost V 1 base and J 2 bases, with 14 bases left between them. In DNA form, the CDR3 reads TGCGCCAGCAGCCAAGGGGGCGGAACCCGAAACTATGGCTACACCTTC. Residues: CASSQGGGTRNYGYTF.

This clone is a singleton in its sample. The chain is built from TRBV5-1 and TRBJ2-5; 9 bases map to TRBD2. This CDR3 spans 17 amino acids. Trimming took 1 base from V and 3 from J; bases not matched to a gene: 10. Germline lookup yields CDR1 SGHRS and CDR2 YFSETQ. The CDR3 bases are TGCGCCAGCAGCTTGTCCTGGACTAGCGTACAGAAAGAGACCCAGTACTTC. It is translated as CASSLSWTSVQKETQYF.

The rearrangement joins TRBV7-2 to TRBJ1-1; 7 nucleotides align to TRBD1. Germline V CDR1 and CDR2: SGHTA, FQGNSA. The CDR3 is made up of 15 amino acids. Germline trimming cut 2 bases from V and 2 bases from J; bases unmatched to any gene: 5. The CDR3 DNA reads as TGTGCCAGCAGCTTACGACAGGGAGTAAACACTGAAGCTTTCTTT. Protein product: CASSLRQGVNTEAFF.

This clone has only a few counts. The chain joins TRBV7-8 to TRBJ2-3; 8 bases fit TRBD1. CDR3 length: 16 amino acids. Germline assignment: CDR1 SGHVS and CDR2 FQNEAQ. The ends lost 1 base at V and 4 bases at J; junction bases unmatched: 7. CDR3 DNA: TGTGCCAGCAGCTTAGGGGGGACAGGAGGGGCAGATACGCAGTATTTT. It codes for CASSLGGTGGADTQYF.

CDR3: CASSFSGAGETQYF. CDR3 bases: TGTGCCAGCAGCTTCAGTGGGGCCGGGGAGACCCAGTACTTC. The V and J genes are TRBV7-6 and TRBJ2-5; a weak D match, TRBD1 (5 bases). V was shortened by 3 bases and J by 5 bases, with 13 bases between the two germline ends. The CDR3 sequence is 14 residues long. The germline gives CDR1 SGHVS, CDR2 FNYEAQ.